The entry below describes one T cell receptor beta chain. The target of this receptor is not known. No much larger clonotype is one base removed from it; base qualities were not supplied. This sample was taken from a study of OX40 agonist ivuxolimab in advanced cancers. In terms of the full investigation: The costimulatory receptor OX40 (CD134) was targeted by ivuxolimab, a fully human IgG2 agonistic monoclonal antibody. Intravenous ivuxolimab was administered to patients every 2 weeks at six dose levels: 0.01, 0.1, 0.3, 1.5, 3 and 10 mg/kg. Of the roughly 50 dose-escalation patients, hepatocellular carcinoma was present in roughly 19, melanoma in approximately 15, renal cell carcinoma in 9 and head and neck cancer in 9. A male proportion of around 80% and a mean age of approximately 61 years, ranging from roughly 23 to 90, were recorded for the dose-escalation cohort. Patients were allowed to have had prior anti-PD-1, anti-PD-L1 or anti-CTLA-4 therapy, and about 40% of the dose-escalation patients had been treated with checkpoint inhibitors. Partial responses were achieved by three dose-escalation patients, of whom one had hepatocellular carcinoma and two had cutaneous melanoma. The point of sequencing TCRbeta in the periphery was to test whether ivuxolimab changed TCR sequence diversity and drove clonal T-cell expansion. The paper covers the monotherapy dose-escalation part of the phase I ivuxolimab trial, which included N ≈ 57 patients. Results and caveats for the whole study, not just this receptor: At doses of 0.1 to 3.0 mg/kg, clonal expansion of both CD4+ and CD8+ T cells in blood was seen between baseline and week 6. Low levels of normalized T-cell clonal expansion were also seen in some patients who did not respond. Antigen specificity was not determined for the clonally expanded peripheral T cells. In partial responders in the 0.1-3.0 mg/kg groups, normalized peripheral clonal expansion was found to be among the lowest, especially among CD8+ T cells. After ivuxolimab, expanded clones were on average more numerous among CD8+ T cells than among CD4+ T cells.

Genomic DNA was extracted from sorted cells for sequencing of the TCRbeta CDR3 region. The immunoSEQ Assay was used to sequence the TCRbeta CDR3 regions. TCRdb provides this immuneACCESS table in a form limited to in-frame rearrangements. Some clones are lacking; in checked studies, under half of them reflect an unresolved V gene, and why the rest are absent is not known. This sample holds approximately 61,000 clones; about 88% were observed only once. Together, the top ten hold roughly 18% of the sample. The trial excluded patients who had a history of autoimmune disease or were on systemic immunosuppression. Peripheral blood for TCR sequencing was collected from all dose cohorts at baseline, on cycle 4 day 1, and on cycle 7 day 1. Samples were obtained from an open-label, multicenter, first-in-human phase I dose-escalation trial of ivuxolimab. Adults with locally advanced or metastatic melanoma, renal cell, hepatocellular, or head and neck squamous cell carcinoma were enrolled in the trial. CD4+ and CD8+ T cells were sorted separately from peripheral blood before TCR sequencing.

The CDR3 sequence holds 17 residues, the cysteine and phenylalanine included. This entry keeps only the CDR3 DNA: 51 bases, framed from base 1. The CDR1 and CDR2 encoded by the germline V gene are SGDLS and YYNGEE. V trim: 5 bases; J trim: 6 bases; unmatched bases: 13. The sequence came from an adult with an advanced solid tumor such as melanoma, head and neck, liver or kidney cancer. The receptor chain draws on TRBV9 and TRBJ2-5, with 13 bases in between that match TRBD2. Sequencing was performed on CD4+ or CD8+ T cells sorted from blood, taken in a trial of the OX40 agonist ivuxolimab. The CDR3 here reads CASSRRTSGRSGQTQYF. Read as DNA, the sequence is TGTGCCAGCAGTCGGAGGACTAGCGGGAGAAGTGGGCAGACCCAGTACTTC.